This entry features one T cell receptor (beta chain) sequence. This clone's antigen is unknown. Per-base qualities were not stored, and no clone one base away is much larger. V and J are trimmed by 1 base and 4 bases, and the gene matches miss 2 bases of the junction. CDR1 and CDR2 were assigned from the germline V gene (reference sequence) as LNHDA and SQIVND. The CDR3 starts with the cysteine, ends with the phenylalanine, and has 14 residues. The CDR3 DNA has 42 bases and is translated from base 1. The sample's time point label, in plain terms: about 28 days (+/-7) after the second vaccine dose. Because spike-specific TCR depth and breadth did not differ between the two schedules, AZD1222 recipients who got a second dose at roughly 4 weeks were pooled with those who got a second dose at roughly 12 weeks. The vaccinee samples were drawn from two UK trials, COV001 and COV002, one of which was a single-blind randomized controlled phase 2/3 trial testing AZD1222 (ChAdOx1 nCoV-19) in healthy adults. Trial participant PBMC samples were collected at day 0 and day 28 after the second dose for TCRbeta chain sequencing.

This record belongs to a study of T cell responses to AZD1222 COVID-19 vaccine (dated by TCRdb to the early 2020s). For context, the study as a whole: A total of under 250 trial participants underwent TCR sequencing, of whom more than 200 had received two doses of AZD1222 and some 25 had received two doses of the MenACWY control vaccine. Trial participants were enrolled into age subgroups of 18-55, 56-69 and 70-plus years, which contained roughly 140, 27 and 60 TCR-sequenced participants, respectively.

Results and caveats for the whole study, not just this receptor: The whole spike protein was spanned by vaccine-associated CD4 TCRs, and dominant responses were seen in regions 160-218 and 743-854. Because no day 14 peak-response samples were available, the repertoires could be characterized only after the peak T cell response. After two AZD1222 doses, spike-specific TCR breadth and depth were significantly higher than at day 0 and than in MenACWY recipients. Participants were mostly white British and included more females than males, and it was suggested by the authors that clonal diversity may have been underestimated. Conclusions about previously exposed vaccinees are limited, since just a handful of AZD1222 recipients were seropositive for SARS-CoV-2 at baseline. The 56-69-year group was small, and its depth increase did not reach significance, likely because of low power. Reportedly, almost half of the unique spike-specific TCRs recognized epitopes lying outside the regions that are mutated in the B.1.351 and B.1.1.7 variants.

The CDR3 regions of human TCRbeta chains were subjected to immunosequencing. Concerning the study's data processing: Repertoire TCRs were matched against a reference library of SARS-CoV-2-specific TCRs generated with the MIRA antigen-specificity platform. Breadth was defined as the fraction of unique TCRs that were SARS-CoV-2-associated, and depth was defined as the fraction of total T cells that were SARS-CoV-2-associated. Using the MIRA data, each spike-specific TCR was assigned both to the spike region to which the TCR was reactive and to a CD4 or CD8 class. Log10-transformed breadth and depth values were compared by one-way ANOVA with Sidak's multiple comparisons tests. The clones in this table, taken by TCRdb from immuneACCESS, are in-frame only. Not every clone is retained; where verified, under half of the shortfall comes from an unresolved V gene, and the cause of the rest is unknown. D and trimming were read from the DNA, whereas the V and J calls and clone size are those reported in that table. The sample includes roughly 150,000 clones, with 87% observed a single time. The ten largest clones represent around 1% of the sample.

The sequence derives from an adult who received the AZD1222 COVID-19 vaccine. The chain was built from TRBV19 and TRBJ1-2; 8 central nucleotides agree with TRBD1. The material sequenced was peripheral blood, taken 28 days after the second AZD1222 dose. The nucleotide sequence reads as follows: TGTGCCAGTAGTATAGGGACAGGGCGCTATGGCTACACCTTC. This yields the protein CASSIGTGRYGYTF.